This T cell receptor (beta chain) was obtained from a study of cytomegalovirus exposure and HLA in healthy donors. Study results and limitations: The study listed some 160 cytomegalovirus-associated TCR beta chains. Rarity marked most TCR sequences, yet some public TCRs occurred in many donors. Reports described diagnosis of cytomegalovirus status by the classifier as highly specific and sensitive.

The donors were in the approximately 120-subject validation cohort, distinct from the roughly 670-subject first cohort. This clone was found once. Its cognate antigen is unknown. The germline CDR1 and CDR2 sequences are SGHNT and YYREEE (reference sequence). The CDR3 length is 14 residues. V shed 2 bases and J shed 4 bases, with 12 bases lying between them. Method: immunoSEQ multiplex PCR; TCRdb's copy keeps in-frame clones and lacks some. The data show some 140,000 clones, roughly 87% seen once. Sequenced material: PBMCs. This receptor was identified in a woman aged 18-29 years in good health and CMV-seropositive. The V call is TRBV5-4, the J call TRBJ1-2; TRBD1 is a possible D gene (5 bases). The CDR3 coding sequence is TGTGCCAGCAGCTTCAGACAGACACCCTATGGCTACACCTTC. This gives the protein CASSFRQTPYGYTF.